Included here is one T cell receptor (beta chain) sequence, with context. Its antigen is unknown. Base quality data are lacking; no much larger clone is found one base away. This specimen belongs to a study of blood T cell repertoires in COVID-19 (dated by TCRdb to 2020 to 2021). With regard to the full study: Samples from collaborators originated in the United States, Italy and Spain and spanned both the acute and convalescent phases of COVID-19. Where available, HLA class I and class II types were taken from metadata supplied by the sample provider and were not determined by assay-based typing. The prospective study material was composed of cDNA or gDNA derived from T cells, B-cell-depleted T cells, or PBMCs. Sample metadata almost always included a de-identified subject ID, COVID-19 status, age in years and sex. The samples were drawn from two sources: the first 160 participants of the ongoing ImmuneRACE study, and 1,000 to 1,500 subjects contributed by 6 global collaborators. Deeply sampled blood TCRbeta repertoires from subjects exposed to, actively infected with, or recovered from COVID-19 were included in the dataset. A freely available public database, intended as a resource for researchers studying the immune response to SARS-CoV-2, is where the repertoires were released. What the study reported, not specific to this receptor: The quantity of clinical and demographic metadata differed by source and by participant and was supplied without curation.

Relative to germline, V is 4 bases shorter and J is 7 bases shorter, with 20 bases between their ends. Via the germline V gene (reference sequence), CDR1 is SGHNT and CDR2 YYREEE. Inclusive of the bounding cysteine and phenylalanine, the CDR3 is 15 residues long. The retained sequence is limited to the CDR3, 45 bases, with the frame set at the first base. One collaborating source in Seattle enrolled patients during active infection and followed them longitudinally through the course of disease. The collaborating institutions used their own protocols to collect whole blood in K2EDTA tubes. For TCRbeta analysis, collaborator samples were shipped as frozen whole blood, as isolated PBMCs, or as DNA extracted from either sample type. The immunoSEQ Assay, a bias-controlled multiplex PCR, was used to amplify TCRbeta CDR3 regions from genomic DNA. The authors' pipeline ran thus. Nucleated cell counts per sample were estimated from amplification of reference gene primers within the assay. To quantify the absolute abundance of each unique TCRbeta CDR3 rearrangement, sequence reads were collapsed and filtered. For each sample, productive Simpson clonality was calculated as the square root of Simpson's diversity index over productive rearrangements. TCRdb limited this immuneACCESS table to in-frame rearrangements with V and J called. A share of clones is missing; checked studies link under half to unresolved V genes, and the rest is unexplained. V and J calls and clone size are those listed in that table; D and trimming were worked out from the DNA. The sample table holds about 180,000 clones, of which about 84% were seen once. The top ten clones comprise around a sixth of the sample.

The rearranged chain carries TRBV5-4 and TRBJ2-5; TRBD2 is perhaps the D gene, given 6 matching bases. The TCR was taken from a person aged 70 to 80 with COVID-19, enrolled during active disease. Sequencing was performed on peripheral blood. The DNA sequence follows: TGTGCCAGCAGCGGCCGGGACTTTGGTTTGGGGACCCAGTACTTC. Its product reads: CASSGRDFGLGTQYF.